The clone carrying this TCR beta chain turned up a few times. What it binds is not known. PCR used 60 Vbeta primers and 13 Jbeta primers. Only in-frame clones appear in the TCRdb table, and some are missing; sequencing was by immunoSEQ multiplex PCR. The sample lists approximately 120,000 clones, about 74% occurring once. Germline CDR1 is SGHKS and CDR2 is YYEKEE (reference sequence). The germline V and J ends were trimmed by 0 bases and 0 bases, with 13 bases remaining between them. CDR3 length: 17 amino acids. The data were taken from a study of cytomegalovirus exposure and HLA in healthy donors. The study's findings and limits: Per a later analysis, approximately 16,000 TCR beta sequences showed association with HLA alleles at 0.05 false discovery rate.

J is TRBJ1-5 and V is TRBV5-5; no definite D call. Sequencing input: PBMCs. The receptor's source is a woman aged 45-60 years in good health and CMV-seropositive. CDR3 DNA: TGTGCCAGCAGCTTGGAGGCACAGACCTATAGCAATCAGCCCCAGCATTTT. It codes for CASSLEAQTYSNQPQHF.